This T cell receptor beta chain comes out of a study of T cells in Graves' hyperthyroidism and ophthalmopathy. Study results and limitations: By a 13 V-J model, ophthalmopathy was set apart from stable hyperthyroidism.

This clonotype was observed at least ten times. The antigen is not known. The investigators amplified TCR beta CDR3 regions from RNA transcripts. RT-PCR in the first round (using the HTBI primer set) targeted the TCR CDR3. TCRdb independently ran MiXCR on the multiplex PCR reads; one entry per CDR3 protein. The sample consists of over 120,000 distinct CDR3 sequences, approximately 24% of them appearing once. The germline V gene encodes CDR1 SGHRS and CDR2 YFSETQ. Trimming at V came to 4 bases and at J to 0 bases, leaving 6 bases not matched to a gene. The CDR3 consists of 15 residues. This clonotype was sampled from a woman in her 50s with Graves' hyperthyroidism that later progressed to Graves' ophthalmopathy. Sequencing was carried out using blood. This chain uses TRBV5-1 with TRBJ1-1; 7 bases match TRBD1. CDR3 coding DNA: TGCGCCAGCAGCCCCCTGGGACAGATGAACACTGAAGCTTTCTTT. Translated: CASSPLGQMNTEAFF.